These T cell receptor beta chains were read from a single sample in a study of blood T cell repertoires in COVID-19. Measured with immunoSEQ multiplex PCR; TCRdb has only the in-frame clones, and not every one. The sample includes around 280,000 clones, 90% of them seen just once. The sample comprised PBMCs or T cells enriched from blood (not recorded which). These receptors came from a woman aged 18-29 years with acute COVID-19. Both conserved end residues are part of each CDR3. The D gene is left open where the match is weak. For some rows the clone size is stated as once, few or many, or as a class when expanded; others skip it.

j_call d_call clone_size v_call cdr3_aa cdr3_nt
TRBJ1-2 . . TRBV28 CASSSNYGYTF TGTGCCAGCAGTTCGAACTATGGCTACACCTTC
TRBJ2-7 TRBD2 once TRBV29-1 CSVEGLAAGYEQYF TGCAGCGTTGAGGGACTAGCGGCTGGATACGAGCAGTACTTC
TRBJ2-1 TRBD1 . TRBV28 CASSEGQGRLNEQFF TGTGCCAGCAGTGAAGGACAGGGGCGTCTCAATGAGCAGTTCTTC
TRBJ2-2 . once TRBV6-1 CASSEARVDAGELFF TGTGCCAGCAGTGAAGCGAGGGTAGATGCCGGGGAGCTGTTTTTT
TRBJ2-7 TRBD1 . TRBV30 CAWSVTGAEQYF TGTGCCTGGAGTGTAACAGGGGCCGAGCAGTACTTC
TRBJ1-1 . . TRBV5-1 CASSPGGYTEAFF TGCGCCAGCTCACCCGGCGGATACACTGAAGCTTTCTTT
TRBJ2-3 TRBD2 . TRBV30 CAWSWASGYTDTQYF TGTGCCTGGAGTTGGGCTAGCGGCTACACAGATACGCAGTATTTT
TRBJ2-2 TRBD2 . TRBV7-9 CASSSTSGRPSGELFF TGTGCCAGCAGCTCCACGAGCGGGAGGCCATCCGGGGAGCTGTTTTTT
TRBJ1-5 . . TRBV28 CASRQGGTGYQPQHF TGTGCCAGCAGACAGGGCGGAACAGGGTATCAGCCCCAGCATTTT
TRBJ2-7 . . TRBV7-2 CASSLVVAGGYEQYF TGTGCCAGCAGCTTAGTGGTGGCCGGGGGCTACGAGCAGTACTTC
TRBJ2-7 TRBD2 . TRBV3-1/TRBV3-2 CASSQDSRLAVYEQYF TGTGCCAGCAGCCAAGATTCGAGACTAGCGGTCTACGAGCAGTACTTC
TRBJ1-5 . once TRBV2 CASSDGGGQPQHF TGTGCCAGCAGTGATGGGGGAGGGCAGCCCCAGCATTTT
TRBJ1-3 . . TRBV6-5 CASSGGAFSGNTIYF TGTGCCAGCAGCGGAGGGGCCTTCTCTGGAAACACCATATATTTT
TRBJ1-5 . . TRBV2 CASGGIYSNQPQHF TGTGCCAGCGGCGGGATTTACAGCAATCAGCCCCAGCATTTT
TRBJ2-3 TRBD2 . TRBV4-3 CASSQDRLAGISTDTQYF TGCGCCAGCAGCCAAGATAGACTAGCGGGTATAAGCACAGATACGCAGTATTTT
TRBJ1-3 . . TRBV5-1 CASSSVTGISGNTIYF TGCGCCAGCAGCTCCGTGACAGGTATCTCTGGAAACACCATATATTTT
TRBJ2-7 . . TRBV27 CASSLGGAREQYF TGTGCCAGCAGTTTAGGGGGGGCCCGGGAGCAGTACTTC
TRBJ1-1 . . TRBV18 CASSPPEGPTEAFF TGTGCCAGCTCACCCCCCGAGGGCCCCACTGAAGCTTTCTTT
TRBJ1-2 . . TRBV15 CATSRDRGGYGYTF TGTGCCACCAGCAGAGACAGGGGTGGCTATGGCTACACCTTC
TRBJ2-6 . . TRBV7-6 CASSLGGAGGANVLTF TGTGCCAGCAGCTTAGGGGGCGCTGGTGGGGCCAACGTCCTGACTTTC
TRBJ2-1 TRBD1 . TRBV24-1 CATSDGQVRNEQFF TGTGCCACCAGTGATGGACAGGTCCGCAATGAGCAGTTCTTC
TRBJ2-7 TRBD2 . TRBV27 CASSLSAGGTYEQYF TGTGCCAGCAGTTTATCGGCGGGGGGGACGTACGAGCAGTACTTC
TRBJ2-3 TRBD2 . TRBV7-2 CASSLRREFYDTQYF TGTGCCAGCAGCTTGAGGCGGGAGTTTTATGATACGCAGTATTTT
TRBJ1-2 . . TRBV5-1 CASSREVGERGYTF TGCGCCAGCAGCCGGGAGGTGGGGGAGCGGGGCTACACCTTC
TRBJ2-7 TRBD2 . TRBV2 CASRKAGGPSYEQYF TGTGCCAGCAGGAAAGCGGGAGGTCCCTCCTACGAGCAGTACTTC
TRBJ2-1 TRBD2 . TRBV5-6 CASSLRWTASGYNEQFF TGTGCCAGCAGCTTGCGTTGGACGGCTAGCGGGTACAATGAGCAGTTCTTC
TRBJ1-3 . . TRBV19 CASGPRGAGNTIYF TGTGCCAGCGGCCCCCGGGGGGCTGGAAACACCATATATTTT
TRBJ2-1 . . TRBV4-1 CASSKGAGPGGYNEQFF TGCGCCAGCAGCAAAGGGGCGGGCCCCGGGGGCTACAATGAGCAGTTCTTC
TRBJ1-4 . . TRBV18 CASSPQSTNEKLFF TGTGCCAGCTCACCTCAGTCAACTAATGAAAAACTGTTTTTT
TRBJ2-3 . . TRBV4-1 CASSQTLASADTQYF TGCGCCAGCAGCCAGACTTTAGCATCGGCAGATACGCAGTATTTT
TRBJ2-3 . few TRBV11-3 CASRGKGKDTQYF TGTGCCAGCAGAGGAAAGGGGAAAGATACGCAGTATTTT
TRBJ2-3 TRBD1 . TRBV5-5 CASSEGQGGTDTQYF TGTGCCAGCAGCGAAGGACAGGGGGGCACAGATACGCAGTATTTT
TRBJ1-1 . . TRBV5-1 CASSETLRSPEAFF TGCGCCAGCAGCGAGACGCTCCGGAGCCCCGAAGCTTTCTTT
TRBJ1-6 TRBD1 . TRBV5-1 CASSFQAGTGGSPLHF TGCGCCAGCAGCTTCCAAGCCGGGACAGGGGGTTCACCCCTCCACTTT
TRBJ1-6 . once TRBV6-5 CASSYDGSYNSPLHF TGTGCCAGCAGTTACGACGGGTCCTATAATTCACCCCTCCACTTT
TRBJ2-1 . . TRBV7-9 CASSLVAGSSYNEQFF TGTGCCAGCAGCTTAGTGGCGGGGAGCTCCTACAATGAGCAGTTCTTC
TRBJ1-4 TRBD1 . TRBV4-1 CASSPWTGDEKLFF TGCGCCAGCAGCCCATGGACAGGGGATGAAAAACTGTTTTTT
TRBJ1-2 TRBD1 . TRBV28 CASSLRDRNYGYTF TGTGCCAGCAGTTTAAGGGACAGGAACTATGGCTACACCTTC
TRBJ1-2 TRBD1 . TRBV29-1 CSGQGMDGYTF TGCAGCGGACAGGGAATGGATGGCTACACCTTC
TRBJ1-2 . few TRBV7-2 CASSIQWGGYGYTF TGTGCCAGCAGCATACAATGGGGGGGGTATGGCTACACCTTC
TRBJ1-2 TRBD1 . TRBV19 CASTKWNRGHGYTF TGTGCCAGTACCAAGTGGAACAGGGGGCATGGCTACACCTTC
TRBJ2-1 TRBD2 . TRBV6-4 CASSDRLAGGNEQFF TGTGCCAGCAGTGACCGACTAGCGGGAGGCAATGAGCAGTTCTTC
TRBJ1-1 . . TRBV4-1 CASSFAPQGGTEAFF TGCGCCAGCAGCTTCGCCCCACAGGGTGGCACTGAAGCTTTCTTT
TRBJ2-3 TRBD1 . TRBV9 CASSATGFTDTQYF TGTGCCAGCAGCGCGACAGGGTTCACAGATACGCAGTATTTT
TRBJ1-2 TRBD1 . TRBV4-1 CASSPTGTGSYGYTF TGCGCCAGCAGCCCCACCGGGACAGGGTCCTATGGCTACACCTTC
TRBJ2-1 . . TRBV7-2 CASSLGTSRRVNEQFF TGTGCCAGCAGCTTAGGCACTAGCAGGAGGGTTAATGAGCAGTTCTTC
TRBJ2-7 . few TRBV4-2 CASSQEPEGEAYEQYF TGTGCCAGCAGCCAAGAACCTGAAGGGGAGGCCTACGAGCAGTACTTC
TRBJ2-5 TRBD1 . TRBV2 CASRPTGGGETQYF TGTGCCAGCAGACCGACAGGGGGCGGAGAGACCCAGTACTTC
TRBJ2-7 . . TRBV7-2 CASSHRGAEQYF TGTGCCAGCAGCCACCGGGGGGCCGAGCAGTACTTC
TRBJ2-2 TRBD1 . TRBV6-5 CASRRQGTNTGELFF TGTGCCAGCAGACGACAGGGGACGAACACCGGGGAGCTGTTTTTT
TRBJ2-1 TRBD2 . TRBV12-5 CASGLVYGGSYNEQFF TGTGCTAGTGGTTTGGTATATGGCGGGAGCTACAATGAGCAGTTCTTC